This T cell receptor beta chain was captured in a study of vaccination effects on CD4 cells after COVID-19. Study-wide findings and caveats: Among infection- and vaccine-induced clones, marked clonal contraction occurred late after vaccination.

Here immunoSEQ multiplex PCR was the method, and the copy in TCRdb shows in-frame clones only, minus some. The sample shows almost 15,000 clones, approximately 70% of them seen only once. After expansion with viral peptide pools in the ViraFEST assay, antigen-specific CD4+ T cells were sequenced. Scientists isolated CD4+ T cells after a roughly nine-day culture period ended. Two-dose BNT162b2 or mRNA-1273 vaccination was given to participants. A remark on this clone: Its matching antigen is unknown.

The CDR3 totals 15 residues. V gave up 4 bases and J gave up 0 bases, with 11 bases separating them. Germline CDR1 is SGHDT and CDR2 is YYEEEE. Material: CD4+ T cells from PBMCs cultured with HCoV-NL63 spike peptides, obtained after COVID-19 vaccination. The gene calls are TRBV5-6 and TRBJ2-4; D gene unclear. This receptor was obtained from a human donor who received a COVID-19 vaccine. CDR3 DNA: TGTGCCAGCAGCCCGACAAGACAAGCCAAAAACATTCAGTACTTC. Its translation: CASSPTRQAKNIQYF.